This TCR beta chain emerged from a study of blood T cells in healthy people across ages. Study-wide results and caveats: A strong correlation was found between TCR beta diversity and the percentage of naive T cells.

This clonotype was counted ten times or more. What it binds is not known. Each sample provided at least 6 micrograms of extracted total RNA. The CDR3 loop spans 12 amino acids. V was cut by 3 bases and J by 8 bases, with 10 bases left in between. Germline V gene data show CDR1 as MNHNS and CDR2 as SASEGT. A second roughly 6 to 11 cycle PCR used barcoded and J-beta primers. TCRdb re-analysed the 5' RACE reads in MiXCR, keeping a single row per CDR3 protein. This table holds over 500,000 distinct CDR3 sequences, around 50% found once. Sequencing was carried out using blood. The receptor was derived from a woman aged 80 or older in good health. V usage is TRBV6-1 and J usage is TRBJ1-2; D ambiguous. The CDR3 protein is CASSDGQRGYTF. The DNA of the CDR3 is TGTGCCAGCAGTGATGGGCAGAGGGGCTACACCTTC.